This TCR beta chain emerged from a study of CD8+ T cells in alopecia areata. As for the study in general: Severity was scored as percentage of affected scalp area in treated patients.

Treatment here: oral pan-JAK inhibitor, 5-10 mg twice daily. Concerning this clone: Its target is not known.

CDR3 length: 14 amino acids. The ends were cut back, 6 bases at V and 1 base at J, with 11 bases in the middle. CDR1 is MGHDK and CDR2 is SYGVNS in the germline V gene. Overall study findings and caveats: Patients shared TCRs less clearly than mice did, possibly owing to HLA. During tofacitinib treatment, many expanded lesional clones remained in scalp and blood.

RNA was extracted and reverse transcribed into cDNA as the sequencing template. TCRdb keeps only in-frame clones here, not all; method: immunoSEQ multiplex PCR. The table has more than 150,000 clones, around 60% seen once; the top ten hold 3.3%. The sequence was collected from a human donor with alopecia areata. Sequenced material: CD4+ T cells sorted from blood, taken at week 4, from a patient treated with tofacitinib. V gene TRBV25-1 combines with J gene TRBJ2-3, with D possibly being TRBD1 or TRBD2 (5 bases each). Here the CDR3 DNA reads TGTGCCAGCAGAGGGGACCCCGGCACAGATACGCAGTATTTT. Translation: CASRGDPGTDTQYF.